These 14 T cell receptor beta chains were all obtained from the same sample, sequenced in a study of beta chain features in type 1 diabetes (dated by TCRdb to the late 2010s). The library was obtained by the immunoSEQ multiplex PCR assay. The entire isolated RNA was reverse transcribed using the High Capacity cDNA Reverse Transcription Kit, and thus expressed TCRB transcripts were sequenced. TCRdb re-hosts the immuneACCESS table, in-frame sequences only. Its copies lack some clones; in the studies checked, an unresolved V gene accounts for under half of them, and the cause for the rest is not known. This sample has fewer than 550,000 clones in its table, and roughly an eighth of those were observed once. The top ten constitute over 0.035% of the sample. The specimen was naive CD4+ T cells from blood. The cell subset or site label here, explained by the study, means: true naive CD4+ T cells. All receptors come from a woman aged 18-30 years in good health.

This chain uses TRBV15 with TRBJ2-5; the D is unclear. Germline V gene data show CDR1 as LNHNV and CDR2 as YYDKDF (reference sequence). The CDR3 runs 13 residues. V was pared by 6 bases and J by 9 bases, with 17 bases between. CDR3: CATSVSPQESQYF. CDR3 DNA sequence: TGTGCCACCAGTGTGTCTCCGCAGGAGTCCCAGTACTTC. The full variable domain, rest sourced from reference TRBV15 and TRBJ2-5, is DAMVIQNPRYQVTQFGKPVTLSCSQTLNHNVMYWYQQKSSQAPKLLFHYYDKDFNNEADTPDNFQSRRPNTSFCFLDIRSPGLGDTAMYLCATSVSPQESQYFGPGTRLLVL.

This chain uses TRBV7-3 with TRBJ1-6; D is ambiguous. This CDR3 is built from 13 residues. The V end lost 0 bases, the J end lost 6 bases, and 3 bases lay between the germline ends. Per the germline V gene, CDR1 is SGHTA and CDR2 is FQGTGA. CDR3 DNA: TGTGCCAGCAGCTTAACGTCTAATTCACCCCTCCACTTT. It encodes CASSLTSNSPLHF.

This clone has only a few counts. This rearrangement joins TRBV18 to TRBJ1-1, with TRBD1 matching over 8 bases. Germline-derived CDR1 and CDR2 are KGHSH and LQKENI. The CDR3 extends over 17 amino acids. V trimming: 3 bases; J trimming: 5 bases; junction bases outside the gene matches: 14. The CDR3 coding sequence is TGTGCCAGCTCACCTAACGTTGGGACAGGAAGTTTTACTGAAGCTTTCTTT. Its translation: CASSPNVGTGSFTEAFF.

J is TRBJ1-5 and V is TRBV27, with D unclear. CDR1 and CDR2 (germline): MNHEY, SMNVEV (reference sequence). The CDR3 spans 14 residues. Trimming pared 2 bases from V and 2 bases from J, leaving 7 bases between. The CDR3 here is CASSLDRGNQPQHF. The CDR3 DNA is TGTGCCAGCAGTTTAGACCGAGGCAATCAGCCCCAGCATTTT.

This chain links TRBV7-8 with TRBJ2-2; the D gene is possibly TRBD1 (6 bases). CDR1 and CDR2 (germline): SGHVS, FQNEAQ. Deletions cut 5 bases from V and 0 bases from J, with 13 bases between. This CDR3 is built from 16 residues. In DNA form, the CDR3 reads TGTGCCAGCAGCCCCAGGGGCTTTTCGAACACCGGGGAGCTGTTTTTT. Translation gives CASSPRGFSNTGELFF.

The genes are TRBV7-2 and TRBJ2-7; a weak D match, TRBD1 (6 bases). Between the trimmed V and J ends, which lost 2 bases and 2 bases, there was a span of 19 bases. The CDR3 spans 17 residues. Germline V gene data show CDR1 as SGHTA and CDR2 as FQGNSA. The CDR3 is CASSLFSQGIFAYEQYF. The CDR3 nucleotides read TGTGCCAGCAGCTTATTCTCTCAGGGGATATTTGCCTACGAGCAGTACTTC.

The chain couples TRBV25-1 to TRBJ1-6; TRBD1 matches 8 bases. The CDR3 runs 17 residues. Germline V lookup: CDR1 MGHDK, CDR2 SYGVNS. The trim removed 5 bases at V and 10 bases at J, leaving 16 bases unmatched. CDR3 DNA: TGTGCCAGCAGTATCCTTGGCCCCGGGACAGGCGGGTCACCCCTCCACTTT. Its translation is CASSILGPGTGGSPLHF.

This clone was observed a few times. The J gene is TRBJ2-1, the V gene TRBV6-7, with unresolved D. TRBV6-7 is an ORF, and what it does is uncertain. This CDR3 region has 17 residues. Between the trimmed V and J ends, which lost 0 bases and 5 bases, there was a span of 17 bases. The CDR3 DNA reads as TGTGCCAGCAGTTACTCGAGTCGGAGTCTAGGTAACAATGAGCAGTTCTTC. Translated: CASSYSSRSLGNNEQFF.

The table lists this clone with a few counts. The genes are TRBV7-2 and TRBJ2-5; 9 bases are shared with TRBD2. Trimming at V came to 10 bases and at J to 3 bases, leaving 3 bases not matched to a gene. Germline CDR1 reads SGHTA; CDR2 reads FQGNSA. CDR3 length: 12 amino acids. CDR3 sequence (DNA): TGTGCCACCGGCGGGAGGGAAGAGACCCAGTACTTC. Its translation: CATGGREETQYF.

This clone was seen more than once but under ten times. The J gene is TRBJ2-1, the V gene TRBV19, with D uncertain. Germline CDR1 reads LNHDA; CDR2 reads SQIVND (reference sequence). V lost 7 bases, J lost 5 bases, and 12 bases lay in between. The CDR3 is 13 amino acids. This CDR3 reads CASNEDGDNEQFF. CDR3 bases: TGTGCCAGTAACGAGGACGGAGACAATGAGCAGTTCTTC.

The chain employs TRBV9 and TRBJ2-2; 8 positions match TRBD1. This CDR3 spans 16 amino acids. CDR1 and CDR2 from the germline V gene are SGDLS and YYNGEE. V dropped 0 bases and J dropped 4; count of bases not matched to a gene: 5. In DNA, the CDR3 is TGTGCCAGCAGCGTAGTTACAGGGGGTTCCACCGGGGAGCTGTTTTTT. Its protein product is CASSVVTGGSTGELFF.

This chain uses TRBV7-7 with TRBJ2-2; D is possibly TRBD1 (6 bases). Germline V gene lookup returns CDR1 SSHAT and CDR2 FNYEAQ (reference sequence). The V end lost 5 bases, the J end lost 4 bases, and 17 bases lay between the germline ends. CDR3 length equals 16 residues. The CDR3 sequence: CASSPSGTKATGELFF. The DNA for the CDR3 is TGTGCCAGCAGCCCCTCCGGGACAAAGGCCACCGGGGAGCTGTTTTTT.

This clone occurred a few times. J is TRBJ2-7 and V is TRBV5-1, with D maybe TRBD1 (6 bases). The CDR3 is 14 amino acids. Trimming removed 4 bases at V and 7 bases at J, with 18 bases between. CDR1 is SGHRS and CDR2 is YFSETQ in the germline V gene. The CDR3 nucleotides are TGCGCCAGCAGCCTTACAGGGAACCTTATGGAGCAGTACTTC. Amino acids: CASSLTGNLMEQYF.

This clone appeared many times. The gene calls are TRBV30 and TRBJ1-1; D is unresolved. Trimming shortened V by 1 base and J by 0 bases, and 15 bases separated the two germline ends. The CDR3 sequence is 16 residues long. Germline-derived CDR1 and CDR2 are GTSNPN and SVGIG (reference sequence). The DNA for the CDR3 is TGTGCCTGGAGTGAAGGGTCCGGAAGGGTGAACACTGAAGCTTTCTTT. It yields the protein CAWSEGSGRVNTEAFF.